This T cell receptor beta chain was recorded in a study of blood T cell repertoires in COVID-19. The overall study: The origin of the acute and convalescent COVID-19 samples was the United States, Italy and Spain. From T cells, B-cell-depleted T cells, or PBMCs came the material, which was cDNA or gDNA.

Enrollment of patients from Seattle took place during active infection, with longitudinal follow-up. Trimming shortened V by 1 base and J by 5 bases, and 15 bases separated the two germline ends. In germline, CDR1 is LNHDA, CDR2 SQIVND (reference sequence). This CDR3 has 16 amino acids. Using immunoSEQ multiplex PCR, the repertoire was profiled, and TCRdb retains in-frame clones only, with some absent. The data hold more than 300,000 clones, with almost 90% observed a single time. The sequence was obtained from a woman between 65 and 79 years old with COVID-19, enrolled during active disease. The chain joins TRBV19 to TRBJ1-5, with D tentatively TRBD1 (6 bases). Material for sequencing was peripheral blood. The CDR3 nucleotides are TGTGCCAGTAGTATAGTGGGGGGGCCTCTTGATCAGCCCCAGCATTTT. Translating gives CASSIVGGPLDQPQHF.